These 2 T cell receptor beta chains originate from one sample sequenced in a study of siplizumab effects on memory and regulatory T cells (dated by TCRdb to between 2017 and 2020). To prepare the library, the immunoSEQ multiplex PCR assay was applied. Drawn from immuneACCESS, this table holds only the in-frame rearrangements with V and J called that TCRdb kept. Clones are partly lost; checked studies trace under half to an unresolved V gene and leave the rest unexplained. This sample comprises around 100,000 clones, approximately 94% of them detected only once. Approximately 1.5% of the sample is in the top ten clones. The source material was non-Treg CD4+ T cells sorted from blood. The sample's cell subset or site label, in plain terms: FACS-sorted unstimulated CD4+ non-regulatory T cells. The receptors come from a human donor in good health.

This chain connects TRBV7-6 to TRBJ2-7; D is ambiguous. The V end was cut by 0 bases, the J end by 0 bases, with 3 bases between. Germline lookup yields CDR1 SGHVS and CDR2 FNYEAQ. There are 13 residues in the CDR3. The CDR3 spells CASSLATSYEQYF. The CDR3 DNA reads TGTGCCAGCAGCTTAGCTACCTCCTACGAGCAGTACTTC.

The chain carries TRBV28 and TRBJ2-7, with D possibly matching TRBD1 (6 bases). The ends were cut back, 8 bases at V and 5 bases at J, with 13 bases in the middle. The CDR3 consists of 12 residues. Germline V gives CDR1 MDHEN, CDR2 SYDVKM. The CDR3 spells CASALQGDEQYF. In DNA form, the CDR3 reads TGTGCCAGCGCCCTACAGGGAGACGAGCAGTACTTC.